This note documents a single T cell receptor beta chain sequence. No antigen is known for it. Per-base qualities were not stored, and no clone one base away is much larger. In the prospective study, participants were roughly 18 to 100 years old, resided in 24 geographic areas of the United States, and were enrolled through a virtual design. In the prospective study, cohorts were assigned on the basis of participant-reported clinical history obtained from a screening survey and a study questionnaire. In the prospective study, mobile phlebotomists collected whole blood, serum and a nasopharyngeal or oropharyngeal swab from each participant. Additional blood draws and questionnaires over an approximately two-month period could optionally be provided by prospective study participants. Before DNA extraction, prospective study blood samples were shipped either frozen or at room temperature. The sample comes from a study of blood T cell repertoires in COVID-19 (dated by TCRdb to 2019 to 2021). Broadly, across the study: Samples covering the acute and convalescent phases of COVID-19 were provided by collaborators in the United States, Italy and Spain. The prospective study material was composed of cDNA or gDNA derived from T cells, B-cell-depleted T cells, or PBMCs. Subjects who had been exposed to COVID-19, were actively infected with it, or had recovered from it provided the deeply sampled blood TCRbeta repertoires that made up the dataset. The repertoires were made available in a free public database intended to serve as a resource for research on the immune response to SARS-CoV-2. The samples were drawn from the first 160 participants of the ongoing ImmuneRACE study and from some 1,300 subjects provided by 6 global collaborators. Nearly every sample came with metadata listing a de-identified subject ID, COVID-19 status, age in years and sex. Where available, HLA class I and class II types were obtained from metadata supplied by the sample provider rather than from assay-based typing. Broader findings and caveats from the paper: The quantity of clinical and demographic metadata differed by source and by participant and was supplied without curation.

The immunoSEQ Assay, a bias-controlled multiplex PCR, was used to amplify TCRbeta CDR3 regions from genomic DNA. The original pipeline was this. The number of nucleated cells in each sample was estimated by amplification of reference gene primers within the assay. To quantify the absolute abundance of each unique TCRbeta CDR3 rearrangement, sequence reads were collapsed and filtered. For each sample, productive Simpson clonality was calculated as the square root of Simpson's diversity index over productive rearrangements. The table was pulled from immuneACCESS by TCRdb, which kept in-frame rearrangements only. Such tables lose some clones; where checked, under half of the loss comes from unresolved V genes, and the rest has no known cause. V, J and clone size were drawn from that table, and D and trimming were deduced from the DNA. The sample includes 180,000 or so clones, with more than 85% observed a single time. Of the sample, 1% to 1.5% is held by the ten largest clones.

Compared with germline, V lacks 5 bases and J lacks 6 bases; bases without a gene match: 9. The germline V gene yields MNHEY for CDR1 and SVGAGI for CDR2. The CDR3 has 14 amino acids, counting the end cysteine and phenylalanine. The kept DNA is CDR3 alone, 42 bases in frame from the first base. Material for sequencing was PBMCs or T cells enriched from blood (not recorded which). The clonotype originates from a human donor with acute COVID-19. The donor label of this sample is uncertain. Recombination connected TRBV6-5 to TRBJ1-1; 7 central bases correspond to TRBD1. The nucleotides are TGTGCCAGCAGTCCGAGACAGGGATTCCCTGAAGCTTTCTTT. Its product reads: CASSPRQGFPEAFF.